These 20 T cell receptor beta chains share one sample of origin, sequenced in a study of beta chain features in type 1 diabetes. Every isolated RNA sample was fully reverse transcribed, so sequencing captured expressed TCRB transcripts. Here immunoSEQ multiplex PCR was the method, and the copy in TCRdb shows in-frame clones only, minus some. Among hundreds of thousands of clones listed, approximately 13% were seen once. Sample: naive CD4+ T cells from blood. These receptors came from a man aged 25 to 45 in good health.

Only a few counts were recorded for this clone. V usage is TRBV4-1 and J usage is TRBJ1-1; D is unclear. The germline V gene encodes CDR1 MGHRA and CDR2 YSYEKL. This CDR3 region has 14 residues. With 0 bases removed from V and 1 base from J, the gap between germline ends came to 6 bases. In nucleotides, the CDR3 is TGCGCCAGCAGCCAAGATCGGCAGAACACTGAAGCTTTCTTT. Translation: CASSQDRQNTEAFF.

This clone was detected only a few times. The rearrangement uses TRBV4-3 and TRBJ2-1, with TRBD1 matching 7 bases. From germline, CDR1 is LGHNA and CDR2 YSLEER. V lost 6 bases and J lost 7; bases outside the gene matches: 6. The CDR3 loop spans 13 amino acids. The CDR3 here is CASRIQGNNEQFF. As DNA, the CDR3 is TGCGCCAGCAGGATACAGGGGAATAATGAGCAGTTCTTC.

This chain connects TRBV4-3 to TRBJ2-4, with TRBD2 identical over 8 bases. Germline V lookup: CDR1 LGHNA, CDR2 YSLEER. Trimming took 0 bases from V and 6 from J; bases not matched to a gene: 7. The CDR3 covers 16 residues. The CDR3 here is CASSQDSGAKRNIQYF. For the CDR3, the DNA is TGCGCCAGCAGCCAAGATAGCGGGGCCAAGAGAAACATTCAGTACTTC.

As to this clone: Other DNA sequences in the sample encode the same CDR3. The CDR3 DNA is TGCGCCAGCAGCTTGGCTGACAACTATGGCTACACCTTC. Amino acid sequence: CASSLADNYGYTF. The rearrangement uses TRBV5-1 and TRBJ1-2, with D uncertain. This CDR3 is 13 amino acids long. Trimming took 0 bases from V and 2 from J, leaving 5 bases between them. Germline CDR1 SGHRS, CDR2 YFSETQ.

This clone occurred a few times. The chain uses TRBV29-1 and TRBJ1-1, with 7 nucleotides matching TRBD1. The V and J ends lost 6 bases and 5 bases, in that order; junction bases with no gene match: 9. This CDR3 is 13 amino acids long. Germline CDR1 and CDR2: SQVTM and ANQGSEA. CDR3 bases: TGCAGCGTCGCCGGGACAGTGCTTACTGAAGCTTTCTTT. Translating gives CSVAGTVLTEAFF.

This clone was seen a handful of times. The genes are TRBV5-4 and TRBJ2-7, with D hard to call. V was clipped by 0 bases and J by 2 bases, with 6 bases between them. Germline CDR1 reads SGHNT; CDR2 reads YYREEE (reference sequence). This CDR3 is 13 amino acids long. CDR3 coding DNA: TGTGCCAGCAGCTTGGACAGAGCCTACGAGCAGTACGTC. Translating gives CASSLDRAYEQYV.

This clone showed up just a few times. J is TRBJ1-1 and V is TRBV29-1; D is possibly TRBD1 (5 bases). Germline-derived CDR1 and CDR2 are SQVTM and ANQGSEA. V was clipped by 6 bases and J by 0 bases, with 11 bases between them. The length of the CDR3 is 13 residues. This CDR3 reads CSVRRVMNTEAFF. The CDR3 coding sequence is TGCAGCGTCCGCAGGGTTATGAACACTGAAGCTTTCTTT.

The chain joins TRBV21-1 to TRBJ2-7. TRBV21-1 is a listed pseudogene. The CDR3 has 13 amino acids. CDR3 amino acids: CASTTLGHYEQYV. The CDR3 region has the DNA TGTGCCAGCACCACCCTAGGGCACTACGAGCAGTACGTC.

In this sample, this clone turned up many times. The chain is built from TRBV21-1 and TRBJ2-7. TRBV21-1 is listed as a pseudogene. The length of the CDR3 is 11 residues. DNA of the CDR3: TGTGCCAGCAGCCCCCGCTACGAGCAGTACGTC. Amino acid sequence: CASSPRYEQYV.

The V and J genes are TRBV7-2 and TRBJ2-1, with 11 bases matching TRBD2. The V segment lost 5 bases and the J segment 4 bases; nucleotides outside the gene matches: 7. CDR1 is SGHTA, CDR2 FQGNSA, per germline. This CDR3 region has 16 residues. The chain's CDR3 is CASSRTTSGEYNEQFF. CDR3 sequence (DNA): TGTGCCAGCAGCCGAACGACTAGCGGGGAATACAATGAGCAGTTCTTC.

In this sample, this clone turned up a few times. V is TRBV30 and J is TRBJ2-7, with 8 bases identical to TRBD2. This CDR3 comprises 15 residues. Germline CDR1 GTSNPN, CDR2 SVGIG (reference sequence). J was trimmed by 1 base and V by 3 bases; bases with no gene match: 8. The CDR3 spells CAWRGGLAGSYEQYV. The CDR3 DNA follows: TGTGCCTGGAGGGGTGGACTAGCAGGATCCTACGAGCAGTACGTC.

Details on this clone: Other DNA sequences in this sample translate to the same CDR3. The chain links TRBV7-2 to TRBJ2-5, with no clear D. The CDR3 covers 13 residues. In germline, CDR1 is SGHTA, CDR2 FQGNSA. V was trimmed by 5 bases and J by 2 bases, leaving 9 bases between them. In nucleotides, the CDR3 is TGTGCCAGCAGCCCTGGGCCTCAAGAGACCCAGTACTTC. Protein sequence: CASSPGPQETQYF.

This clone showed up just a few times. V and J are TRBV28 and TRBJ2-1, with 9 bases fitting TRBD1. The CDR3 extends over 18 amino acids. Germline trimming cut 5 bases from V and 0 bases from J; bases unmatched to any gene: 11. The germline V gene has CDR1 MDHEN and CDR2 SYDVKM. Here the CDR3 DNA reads TGTGCCAGCAGTCCCGGGACAGGGCGCTTAGACTCCTACAATGAGCAGTTCTTC. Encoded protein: CASSPGTGRLDSYNEQFF.

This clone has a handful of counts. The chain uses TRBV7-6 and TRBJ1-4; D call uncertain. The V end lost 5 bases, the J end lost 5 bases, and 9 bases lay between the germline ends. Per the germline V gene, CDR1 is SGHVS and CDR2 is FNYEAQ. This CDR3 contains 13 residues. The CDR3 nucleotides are TGTGCCAGCAGCCAAGTCCCCAATGAAAAACTGTTTTTT. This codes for CASSQVPNEKLFF.

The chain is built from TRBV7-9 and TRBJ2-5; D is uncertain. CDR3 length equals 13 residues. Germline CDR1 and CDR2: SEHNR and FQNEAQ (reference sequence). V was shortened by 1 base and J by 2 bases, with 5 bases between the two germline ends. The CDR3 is CASSLGRQETQYF. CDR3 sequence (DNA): TGTGCCAGCAGCTTAGGAAGACAAGAGACCCAGTACTTC.

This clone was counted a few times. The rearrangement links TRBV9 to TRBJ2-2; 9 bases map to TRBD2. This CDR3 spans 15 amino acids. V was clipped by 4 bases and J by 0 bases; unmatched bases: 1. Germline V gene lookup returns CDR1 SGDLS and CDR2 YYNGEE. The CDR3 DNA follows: TGTGCCAGCAGCAGGACTAGCGCGAACACCGGGGAGCTGTTTTTT. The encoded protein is CASSRTSANTGELFF.

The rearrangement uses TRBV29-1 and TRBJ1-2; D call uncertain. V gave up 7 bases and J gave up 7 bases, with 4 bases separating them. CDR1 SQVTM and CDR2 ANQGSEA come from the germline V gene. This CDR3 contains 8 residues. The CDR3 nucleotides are TGCAGCGACAGTGGCTACACCTTC. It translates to CSDSGYTF. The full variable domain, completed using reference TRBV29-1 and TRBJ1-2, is SAVISQKPSRDICQRGTSLTIQCQVDSQVTMMFWYRQQPGQSLTLIATANQGSEATYESGFVIDKFPISRPNLTFSTLTVSNMSPEDSSIYLCSDSGYTFGSGTRLTVV.

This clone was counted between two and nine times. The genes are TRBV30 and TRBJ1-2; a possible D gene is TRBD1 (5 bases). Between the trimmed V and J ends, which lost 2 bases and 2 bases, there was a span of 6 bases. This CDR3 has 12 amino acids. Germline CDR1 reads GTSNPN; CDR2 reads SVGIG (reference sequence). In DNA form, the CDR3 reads TGTGCCTGGAGTCCAGGGAACTATGGCTACACCTTC. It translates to CAWSPGNYGYTF.

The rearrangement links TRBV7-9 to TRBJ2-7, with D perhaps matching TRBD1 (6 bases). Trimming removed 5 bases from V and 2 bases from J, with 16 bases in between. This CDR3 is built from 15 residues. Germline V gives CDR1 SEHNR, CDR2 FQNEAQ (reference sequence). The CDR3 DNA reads TGTGCCAGCAGCCCTTCGGACAGACCGCCCTACGAGCAGTACGTC. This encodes CASSPSDRPPYEQYV.

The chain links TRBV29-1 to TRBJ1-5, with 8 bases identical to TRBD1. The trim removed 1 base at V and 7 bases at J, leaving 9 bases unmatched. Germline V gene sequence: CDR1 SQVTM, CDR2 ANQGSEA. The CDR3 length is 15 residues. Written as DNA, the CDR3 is TGCAGCGTTGAAGTCGGGGCCAGGGGGCTGCAGCCCCAGCATTTT. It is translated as CSVEVGARGLQPQHF.